This T cell receptor (beta chain) emerged from a study of regulatory T cells in long-lasting Graves disease. There are a few counts of this clonotype. V lost 7 bases and J lost 7, with 20 bases in between. This CDR3 contains 15 residues. The V gene's germline CDR1 is SNHLY and CDR2 FYNNEI. Time point of the sample: persistent/refractory GD, antithyroid drugs over 5 years with positive TRAb. RNA from PBMCs was the source of the TCR library. Construction of TCR beta libraries relied on iRepertoire HTBI primers and on Arm-PCR targeting CDR3 regions. TCRdb recomputed calls from the multiplex PCR reads with MiXCR, one row per CDR3 protein. The sample lists 500,000 to 700,000 distinct CDR3 sequences; 25% to 35% were seen once.

Source: peripheral blood mononuclear cells (PBMCs), taken when the disease was refractory, from a patient treated with antithyroid drugs. The chain links TRBV2 to TRBJ2-4; perhaps D is TRBD1 or TRBD2 (6 bases each). The origin of this receptor is a female donor with Graves disease. CDR3 in amino acids: CASIGGAVGGNIQYF. DNA for the CDR3: TGTGCCAGCATCGGTGGGGCGGTAGGGGGGAACATTCAGTACTTC.